A selection of T cell receptor beta chains follows, all from one sample in a study of T cells in Graves' hyperthyroidism and ophthalmopathy. Using its own MiXCR run on the multiplex PCR reads, TCRdb lists one record per CDR3 protein. The data show 600,000 or so distinct CDR3 sequences, about 17% seen once. The sequencing sample was made of blood. The source is a woman between 25 and 40 years old with Graves' hyperthyroidism. CDR3s leave out the opening cysteine and the closing phenylalanine or tryptophan. D genes are given only for firm matches.

D gene	V gene	J gene	CDR3 protein
TRBD1	TRBV9	TRBJ1-1	ASSVVRGRLDTEAF
.	TRBV20-1	TRBJ2-3	SASADLFTDTQY
.	TRBV20-1	TRBJ2-3	SARGVNTFFTDTQY
TRBD2	TRBV11-2	TRBJ2-1	ASSGGRASEQF
.	TRBV5-1	TRBJ2-7	ASSPDAGAPSYEQY
.	TRBV30	TRBJ1-1	AWTDNTEAF
.	TRBV5-8	TRBJ2-1	ASSLSRYSYNEQF
.	TRBV20-1	TRBJ1-5	SASRRGRDYQPQH
TRBD1	TRBV7-8	TRBJ1-4	ASSRQGIGEKLF
TRBD2	TRBV28	TRBJ2-1	ASSQALPGLAGAASEQF
.	TRBV2	TRBJ1-6	ASSVLGSPLH
TRBD2	TRBV5-6	TRBJ2-1	ASSLVAGGHNEQF
.	TRBV7-9	TRBJ2-5	ASSLEHRVGETQY
.	TRBV18	TRBJ1-3	ASSPGGSGNTIY
.	TRBV11-3	TRBJ2-7	ASSEGRLYEQY